The table lists the clone carrying this T cell receptor beta chain with many counts. The target antigen is unknown. The entry originates in a study of read filtering for tumor transcriptome and immune sequencing. Study summary: DNase treatment preceded whole-transcriptome library preparation. Study-wide results and limits: Compared with RNA-seq, IR-seq gave much higher clonotype depth and reliability.

From about 0.4 ug of RNA, a library with molecular barcoded alpha/delta and beta/gamma adaptors was made. A single record per CDR3 protein comes from TCRdb applying MiXCR to the reads. The sample records roughly 61,000 distinct CDR3 sequences, approximately 13% being singletons. The CDR3 totals 15 residues. Germline V gene data show CDR1 as SGHRS and CDR2 as YFSETQ. With 0 bases removed from V and 3 bases from J, the gap between germline ends came to 7 bases. This receptor was taken from a donor aged 40 or over with multiple myeloma. The chain carries TRBV5-1 and TRBJ2-6; D is unresolved. Sequences were obtained from a population of CD138-negative cells sorted from bone marrow. CDR3 nucleotides: TGCGCCAGCAGCTTGGGGGATTTTGGGGCCAACGTCCTGACTTTC. It encodes CASSLGDFGANVLTF.